This T cell receptor beta chain derives from a study of blood T cells in healthy people across ages. This clonotype was observed a handful of times. The second PCR ran about 6 to 11 cycles with a sample-barcoded 5' primer and J-beta primers. TCRdb reanalysed the 5' RACE reads using MiXCR and keeps one entry per CDR3 protein. The table has fewer than 1,200,000 distinct CDR3 sequences, less than 25% seen once. This CDR3 has 13 amino acids. Trimming pared 5 bases from V and 4 bases from J, leaving 9 bases between. Germline V gives CDR1 MNHEY, CDR2 SVGAGI. The data were also submitted as part of a second study, on T cells of mothers and their children.

The chain carries TRBV6-5 and TRBJ1-5; tentative D call: TRBD1 (5 bases). This clonotype originated in a girl aged 2 to 10 in good health. Material: blood. The CDR3 DNA follows: TGTGCCAGCAGTCCCTACAGGAATCAGCCCCAGCATTTT. Translated: CASSPYRNQPQHF.